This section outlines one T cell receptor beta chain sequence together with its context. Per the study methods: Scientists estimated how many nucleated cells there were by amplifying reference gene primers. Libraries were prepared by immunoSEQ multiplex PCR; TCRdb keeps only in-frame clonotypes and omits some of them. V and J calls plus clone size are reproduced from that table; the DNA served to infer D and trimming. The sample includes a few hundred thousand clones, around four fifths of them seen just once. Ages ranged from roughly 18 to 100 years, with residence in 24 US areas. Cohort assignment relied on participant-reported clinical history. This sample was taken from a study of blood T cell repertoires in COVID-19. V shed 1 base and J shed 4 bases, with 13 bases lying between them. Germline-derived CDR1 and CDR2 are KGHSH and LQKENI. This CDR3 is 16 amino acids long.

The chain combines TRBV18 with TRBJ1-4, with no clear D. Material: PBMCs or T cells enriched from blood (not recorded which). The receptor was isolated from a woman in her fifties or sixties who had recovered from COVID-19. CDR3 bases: TGTGCCAGCTCACCACTGGTTGGGGAGGATAATGAAAAACTGTTTTTT. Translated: CASSPLVGEDNEKLFF.